The 8 T cell receptor beta chains below all came from one sample that was sequenced in a study of identifying expanded T cells in peripheral blood. Only in-frame clones appear in the TCRdb table, and some are missing; sequencing was by immunoSEQ multiplex PCR. Of 75,000 to 90,000 clones listed, around 90% are singletons. Sequences were obtained from blood. These receptors all stem from a person aged 18 to 70 in good health.

The V gene is TRBV5-1, the J gene TRBJ1-2, with 9 nucleotides matching TRBD1. Germline assignment: CDR1 SGHRS and CDR2 YFSETQ. V dropped 0 bases and J dropped 0; count of bases not matched to a gene: 6. This CDR3 comprises 17 residues. CDR3 residues: CASSLAAGTGTNYGYTF. The DNA for the CDR3 is TGCGCCAGCAGCTTGGCCGCCGGGACAGGGACTAACTATGGCTACACCTTC. Full variable domain (remainder filled in from reference TRBV5-1 and TRBJ1-2): KAGVTQTPRYLIKTRGQQVTLSCSPISGHRSVSWYQQTPGQGLQFLFEYFSETQRNKGNFPGRFSGRQFSNSRSEMNVSTLELGDSALYLCASSLAAGTGTNYGYTFGSGTRLTVV.

The J gene is TRBJ2-5, the V gene TRBV15, with 13 bases identical to TRBD2. The CDR3 covers 17 residues. Unmatched junction bases numbered 14, after V lost 6 bases and J lost 7 bases. Germline CDR1 LNHNV, CDR2 YYDKDF (reference sequence). As DNA, the CDR3 is TGTGCCACCAGGCGGACTAGCGGGGGTATTGGGATTCGGACCCAGTACTTC. Its translation: CATRRTSGGIGIRTQYF.

The V gene is TRBV29-1, the J gene TRBJ2-3, with D unresolved. The germline CDR1 and CDR2 sequences are SQVTM and ANQGSEA. The CDR3 sequence is 14 residues long. Trimming shortened V by 4 bases and J by 6 bases, and 17 bases separated the two germline ends. The CDR3 DNA sequence: TGCAGCGTTGTGGGGTGGGTGGTCTCGGATACGCAGTATTTT. This gives the protein CSVVGWVVSDTQYF.

The V call is TRBV25-1, the J call TRBJ2-7; no clear D gene. The CDR3 length is 13 residues. From germline, CDR1 is MGHDK and CDR2 SYGVNS. The V gene lost 5 bases and the J gene lost 2 bases, with 10 bases spanning the gap. The CDR3 coding sequence is TGTGCCAGCAGTCACGGTGGAACCTACGAGCAGTACTTC. Amino acid sequence: CASSHGGTYEQYF.

The chain joins TRBV9 to TRBJ2-1, with 9 bases that match TRBD2. The CDR3 totals 17 residues. V lost 1 base, J lost 9 bases, and 14 bases stayed unmatched. The germline gives CDR1 SGDLS, CDR2 YYNGEE. The CDR3 region has the DNA TGTGCCAGCAGCGTAACCGGTTACGGCGGGGGGGCGGGTGAGCAGTTCTTC. It yields the protein CASSVTGYGGGAGEQFF. The full variable domain, rest sourced from reference TRBV9 and TRBJ2-1, is DSGVTQTPKHLITATGQRVTLRCSPRSGDLSVYWYQQSLDQGLQFLIQYYNGEERAKGNILERFSAQQFPDLHSELNLSSLELGDSALYFCASSVTGYGGGAGEQFFGPGTRLTVL.

The CDR3 loop reads CASGRGETQYF. In DNA, the CDR3 is TGTGCCTCGGGGCGGGGAGAGACCCAGTACTTC. This rearrangement joins TRBV4-2 to TRBJ2-5; a weak D match, TRBD2 (6 bases). Trimming cost V 11 bases and J 4 bases, with 11 bases left between them. The CDR3 length is 11 residues. Germline V CDR1 and CDR2: LGHNA, YNFKEQ.

The chain links TRBV30 to TRBJ1-1, with 7 bases lining up with TRBD1. Germline CDR1 reads GTSNPN; CDR2 reads SVGIG (reference sequence). J was trimmed by 9 bases and V by 3 bases; bases with no gene match: 10. This CDR3 comprises 13 residues. The CDR3: CAWSAGTAAKAFF. Written as DNA, the CDR3 is TGTGCCTGGAGCGCCGGGACAGCGGCTAAAGCTTTCTTT.

This chain joins TRBV7-9 and TRBJ1-2; D possibly corresponds to TRBD1 (5 bases). Trimming left V 4 bases short and J 4 bases short, with 16 bases between. Germline V gene data show CDR1 as SEHNR and CDR2 as FQNEAQ (reference sequence). The CDR3 is 15 residues long. The CDR3 region has the DNA TGTGCCAGCAGCTCCCTAATCGGGACGGTCTATGGCTACACCTTC. Translation gives CASSSLIGTVYGYTF.